The rows below give T cell receptor beta chains drawn from one sample of a study of shared clonotypes between healthy human individuals. TCRdb keeps only in-frame clones here, not all; method: immunoSEQ multiplex PCR. The table shows 900,000 to 1,200,000 clones, with 78% occurring only once. Sequenced input: memory CD4+ T cells from PBMCs. The origin of the receptors is a man between 18 and 29 years old in good health. Some clones in this sample may be carry-over from other donors' samples. Each CDR3 is given with its conserved first and last residue. Fields, in order: CDR3 protein, CDR3 DNA, V gene, clone size, D gene, J gene. D genes are given only for firm matches. Size is stated for part of the rows, as once, few or many counts, or as a class when the clone is expanded.

CDR3 protein: CASKGTENTGELFF; CDR3 DNA: TGCGCCAGCAAGGGGACAGAGAACACCGGGGAGCTGTTTTTT; V gene: TRBV5-1; clone size: -; D gene: TRBD1; J gene: TRBJ2-2
CDR3 protein: CASSGGRARFDEQYF; CDR3 DNA: TGTGCCAGCAGTGGGGGCCGGGCCCGGTTCGACGAGCAGTACTTC; V gene: TRBV28; clone size: once; D gene: -; J gene: TRBJ2-7
CDR3 protein: CSLSAAYEQYF; CDR3 DNA: TGCAGCCTCTCAGCGGCGTACGAGCAGTACTTC; V gene: TRBV20-1; clone size: -; D gene: -; J gene: TRBJ2-7
CDR3 protein: CASSLGTSGRGETQYF; CDR3 DNA: TGTGCCAGCAGCTTAGGGACTAGCGGGAGAGGTGAGACCCAGTACTTC; V gene: TRBV7-6; clone size: -; D gene: TRBD2; J gene: TRBJ2-5
CDR3 protein: CASSIGEARYGYTF; CDR3 DNA: TGTGCCAGTAGTATAGGAGAGGCAAGGTATGGCTACACCTTC; V gene: TRBV19; clone size: -; D gene: -; J gene: TRBJ1-2
CDR3 protein: CASSVGWAGDNEKLFF; CDR3 DNA: TGTGCCAGCAGCGTTGGGTGGGCAGGGGATAATGAAAAACTGTTTTTT; V gene: TRBV9; clone size: -; D gene: -; J gene: TRBJ1-4
CDR3 protein: CASSELQGNEQYF; CDR3 DNA: TGTGCCAGCAGTGAGTTACAGGGGAACGAGCAGTACTTC; V gene: TRBV2; clone size: -; D gene: TRBD1; J gene: TRBJ2-7
CDR3 protein: CASSPGSDEGEQYF; CDR3 DNA: TGTGCCAGCAGTCCCGGATCCGACGAGGGCGAGCAGTACTTC; V gene: TRBV28; clone size: -; D gene: -; J gene: TRBJ2-7
CDR3 protein: CASSFTGTASNQPQHF; CDR3 DNA: TGTGCCAGCAGCTTCACCGGGACAGCAAGTAATCAGCCCCAGCATTTT; V gene: TRBV2; clone size: -; D gene: TRBD1; J gene: TRBJ1-5
CDR3 protein: CASSTLRTGELFF; CDR3 DNA: TGTGCCAGCTCCACCCTGCGCACCGGGGAGCTGTTTTTT; V gene: TRBV7-8; clone size: -; D gene: -; J gene: TRBJ2-2
CDR3 protein: CACKGRAGDTQYF; CDR3 DNA: TGTGCCTGCAAGGGGAGGGCGGGGGATACGCAGTATTTT; V gene: TRBV6-1; clone size: -; D gene: TRBD2; J gene: TRBJ2-3